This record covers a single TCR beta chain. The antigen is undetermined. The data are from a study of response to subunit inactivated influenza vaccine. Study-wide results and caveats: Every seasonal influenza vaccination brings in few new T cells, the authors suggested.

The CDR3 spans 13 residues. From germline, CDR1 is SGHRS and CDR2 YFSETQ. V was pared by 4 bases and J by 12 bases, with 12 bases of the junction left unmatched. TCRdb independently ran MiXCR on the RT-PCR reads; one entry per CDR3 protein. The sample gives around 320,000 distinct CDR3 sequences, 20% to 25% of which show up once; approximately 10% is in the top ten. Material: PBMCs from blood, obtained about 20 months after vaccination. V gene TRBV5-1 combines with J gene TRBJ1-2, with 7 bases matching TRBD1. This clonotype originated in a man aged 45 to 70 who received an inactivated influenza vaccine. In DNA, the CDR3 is TGCGCCAGCAGCCTCCGGGACAGCCAGGTTGACACCTTC. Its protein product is CASSLRDSQVDTF.